These 18 T cell receptor beta chains were all obtained from the same sample, sequenced in a study of cytomegalovirus exposure and HLA in healthy donors. Method: immunoSEQ multiplex PCR; TCRdb's copy keeps in-frame clones and lacks some. This sample has approximately 130,000 clones; around 85% occur once, and the top ten carry approximately 2%. Material: PBMCs. These receptor sequences come from a woman aged 25 to 39 in good health and CMV-seronegative.

This sequence joins TRBV19 and TRBJ2-1; TRBD1 is a possible D gene (8 bases). The CDR3 totals 18 residues. Germline V gene lookup returns CDR1 LNHDA and CDR2 SQIVND (reference sequence). V lost 4 bases and J lost 5, with 24 bases in between. CDR3 DNA: TGTGCCAGTAGTACCGATAGTTCTTGGACAGGGACTAACAATGAGCAGTTCTTC. It specifies CASSTDSSWTGTNNEQFF.

The genes are TRBV19 and TRBJ2-2, with no clear D. Germline V lookup: CDR1 LNHDA, CDR2 SQIVND (reference sequence). This CDR3 is 13 amino acids long. Trimming shortened V by 5 bases and J by 4 bases, and 8 bases separated the two germline ends. CDR3 in DNA: TGTGCCAGTAGTTTCCCAGGCACCGGGGAGCTGTTTTTT. Its protein is CASSFPGTGELFF.

V and J are TRBV18 and TRBJ2-2; possibly TRBD2 for D (6 bases). Trimming removed 0 bases from V and 6 bases from J, with 14 bases in between. This CDR3 comprises 16 residues. In germline, CDR1 is KGHSH, CDR2 LQKENI. For the CDR3, the DNA is TGTGCCAGCTCACCACCTGTCGGGGGTGCTGCCGGGGAGCTGTTTTTT. Amino acids: CASSPPVGGAAGELFF.

The V call is TRBV6-6, the J call TRBJ1-5; D possibly corresponds to TRBD1 (6 bases). V was clipped by 6 bases and J by 3 bases, with 18 bases between them. CDR1 and CDR2 (germline): MNHNY, SVGAGI (reference sequence). This CDR3 spans 16 amino acids. CDR3 sequence reads: CASRSNRVANNQPQHF. The CDR3 bases are TGTGCCAGCAGGAGTAACAGGGTGGCGAACAATCAGCCCCAGCATTTT.

This chain joins TRBV30 and TRBJ2-7; TRBD1 matches 9 bases. The CDR3 is 16 amino acids. Germline V gene data show CDR1 as GTSNPN and CDR2 as SVGIG (reference sequence). The J segment lost 5 bases and the V segment lost 4 bases, leaving 15 bases of the junction unmatched. The CDR3 sequence: CAWNQPGTGPDNEQYF. The CDR3, as DNA: TGTGCCTGGAATCAACCAGGGACAGGGCCAGACAACGAGCAGTACTTC. Looking up the rest from reference TRBV30 and TRBJ2-7 gives the full variable domain: SQTIHQWPATLVQPVGSPLSLECTVEGTSNPNLYWYRQAAGRGLQLLFYSVGIGQISSEVPQNLSASRPQDRQFILSSKKLLLSDSGFYLCAWNQPGTGPDNEQYFGPGTRLTVT.

The chain links TRBV7-9 to TRBJ2-7; D might be TRBD1 (5 bases). CDR3 size: 14 residues. The V and J ends lost 4 bases and 5 bases respectively, with 15 bases between them. Germline V gene lookup returns CDR1 SEHNR and CDR2 FQNEAQ (reference sequence). The CDR3 region is CASSSILRVDEQYF. CDR3 sequence (DNA): TGTGCCAGCAGCTCCATCCTCAGGGTTGACGAGCAGTACTTC. The variable domain in full, with the rest retrieved from reference TRBV7-9 and TRBJ2-7, is DTGVSQNPRHKITKRGQNVTFRCDPISEHNRLYWYRQTLGQGPEFLTYFQNEAQLEKSRLLSDRFSAERPKGSFSTLEIQRTEQGDSAMYLCASSSILRVDEQYFGPGTRLTVT.

The V call is TRBV11-2, the J call TRBJ2-5, with a possible D match to TRBD2 (7 bases). Germline loops: CDR1 SGHAT, CDR2 FQNNGV. V was trimmed by 4 bases and J by 5 bases, leaving 26 bases between them. The CDR3 extends over 18 amino acids. CDR3 DNA: TGTGCCAGCAGCTCCATAAAGGGGGGGTTTGGCTCGCACGAGACCCAGTACTTC. Its translation: CASSSIKGGFGSHETQYF.

The chain links TRBV13 to TRBJ2-7, with 9 nucleotides matching TRBD2. The germline V gene has CDR1 PRHDT and CDR2 FYEKMQ (reference sequence). Germline trimming cut 5 bases from V and 2 bases from J; bases unmatched to any gene: 7. CDR3 length: 15 amino acids. The CDR3 loop is CASSPPSGATYEQYF. CDR3 bases: TGTGCCAGCAGCCCCCCTAGCGGGGCCACCTACGAGCAGTACTTC.

V is TRBV5-1 and J is TRBJ2-2, with 8 bases matching TRBD2. Germline-derived CDR1 and CDR2 are SGHRS and YFSETQ. The CDR3 contains 16 residues. With V trimmed by 2 bases and J by 2 bases, 5 bases remained unmatched. Written as DNA, the CDR3 is TGCGCCAGCAGCTTTAAGGCGGGGGGTAACACCGGGGAGCTGTTTTTT. Translating it yields CASSFKAGGNTGELFF. Based on the CDR3 plus reference TRBV5-1 and TRBJ2-2, the full variable domain is KAGVTQTPRYLIKTRGQQVTLSCSPISGHRSVSWYQQTPGQGLQFLFEYFSETQRNKGNFPGRFSGRQFSNSRSEMNVSTLELGDSALYLCASSFKAGGNTGELFFGEGSRLTVL.

The V and J genes are TRBV4-1 and TRBJ1-1; unclear D gene. Germline V CDR1 and CDR2: MGHRA, YSYEKL. Trimming removed 0 bases from V and 4 bases from J, with 9 bases in between. CDR3 length: 14 amino acids. CDR3 protein: CASSQDLGSTEAFF. The CDR3 DNA sequence: TGCGCCAGCAGCCAAGATTTGGGCAGCACTGAAGCTTTCTTT.

The rearrangement uses TRBV6-5 and TRBJ2-1; TRBD2 matches 7 bases. Germline CDR1 MNHEY, CDR2 SVGAGI. The CDR3 is 13 residues long. After removal of 2 bases from V and 12 bases from J, the junction contained 7 bases not matched to a gene. The CDR3 nucleotides read TGTGCCAGCAGTTACCCCCCAAGCGGGATGCAGTTCTTC. It encodes CASSYPPSGMQFF.

This clone was observed once. J is TRBJ1-6 and V is TRBV6-6; 10 bases fit TRBD1. Looked up from germline, CDR1 is MNHNY and CDR2 is SVGAGI (reference sequence). The junction had 3 bases not matched to a gene; V was cut back by 6 bases and J by 1 base. The CDR3 contains 16 residues. This chain's CDR3 is CASRDRGRSYNSPLHF. The CDR3 DNA follows: TGTGCCAGCAGGGACAGGGGGAGATCCTATAATTCACCCCTCCACTTT.

The J gene is TRBJ2-4, the V gene TRBV29-1; TRBD1 aligns across 10 bases. Germline values: CDR1 SQVTM, CDR2 ANQGSEA. The CDR3 spans 13 residues. V lost 5 bases and J lost 8; bases outside the gene matches: 6. The CDR3 reads CSVTGQGFDIQYF. DNA for the CDR3: TGCAGCGTTACGGGACAGGGGTTTGACATTCAGTACTTC.

The chain combines TRBV9 with TRBJ2-5, with D possibly matching TRBD1 (6 bases). The CDR3 contains 16 residues. Deletions cut 3 bases from V and 3 bases from J, with 18 bases between. Per the germline V gene, CDR1 is SGDLS and CDR2 is YYNGEE. CDR3 in amino acids: CASSGGLGQGKETQYF. CDR3 DNA sequence: TGTGCCAGCAGCGGAGGGCTGGGGCAGGGGAAAGAGACCCAGTACTTC.

This chain uses TRBV4-3 with TRBJ1-2; D uncertain. The ends were cut back, 2 bases at V and 3 bases at J, with 13 bases in the middle. Germline CDR1 is LGHNA and CDR2 is YSLEER. This CDR3 spans 15 amino acids. In DNA form, the CDR3 reads TGCGCCAGCAGCCAATGGCTCACGCGGGACTATGGCTACACCTTC. Translated: CASSQWLTRDYGYTF.

The genes are TRBV19 and TRBJ2-1, with TRBD1 matching over 10 bases. Germline-derived CDR1 and CDR2 are LNHDA and SQIVND (reference sequence). The CDR3 is 16 residues long. V gave up 5 bases and J gave up 7 bases; unmatched junction bases: 11. Here the CDR3 reads CASSWQGQGLNNEQFF. Here the CDR3 DNA reads TGTGCCAGTAGTTGGCAGGGACAGGGGTTGAATAATGAGCAGTTCTTC.

J is TRBJ2-7 and V is TRBV7-3; TRBD1 matches 7 bases. V shed 5 bases and J 2 bases; nucleotides not matched to a gene: 9. The CDR3 has 15 amino acids. Germline CDR1 is SGHTA and CDR2 is FQGTGA. This chain's CDR3 is CASSEYPGTAYEQYF. In DNA, the CDR3 is TGTGCCAGCAGCGAATACCCGGGGACAGCCTACGAGCAGTACTTC.

The chain joins TRBV25-1 to TRBJ1-1; TRBD1 might be the D (6 bases). CDR3 length: 15 residues. The germline V and J ends were trimmed by 4 bases and 1 base, with 13 bases remaining between them. Germline V CDR1 and CDR2: MGHDK, SYGVNS. CDR3 in DNA: TGTGCCAGCAGTGGCCCCGGGACACAGAACACTGAAGCTTTCTTT. Translated, it gives CASSGPGTQNTEAFF.